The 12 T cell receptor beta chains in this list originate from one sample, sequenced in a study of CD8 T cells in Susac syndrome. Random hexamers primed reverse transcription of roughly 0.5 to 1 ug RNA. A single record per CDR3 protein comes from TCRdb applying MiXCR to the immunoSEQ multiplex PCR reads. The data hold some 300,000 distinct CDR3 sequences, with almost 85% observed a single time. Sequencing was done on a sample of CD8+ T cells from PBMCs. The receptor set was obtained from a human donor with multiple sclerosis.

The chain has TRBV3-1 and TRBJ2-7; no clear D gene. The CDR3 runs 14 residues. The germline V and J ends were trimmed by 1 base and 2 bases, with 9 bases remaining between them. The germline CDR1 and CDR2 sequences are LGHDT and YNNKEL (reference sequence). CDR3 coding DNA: TGTGCCAGCAGCCAAGGTGAGGAGACCTACGAGCAGTACTTC. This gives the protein CASSQGEETYEQYF.

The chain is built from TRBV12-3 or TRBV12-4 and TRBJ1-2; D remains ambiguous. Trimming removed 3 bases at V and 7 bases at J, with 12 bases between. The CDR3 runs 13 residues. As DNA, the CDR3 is TGTGCCAGCAGTTTGAGTTCCTTGTTTGGCTACACCTTC. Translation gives CASSLSSLFGYTF.

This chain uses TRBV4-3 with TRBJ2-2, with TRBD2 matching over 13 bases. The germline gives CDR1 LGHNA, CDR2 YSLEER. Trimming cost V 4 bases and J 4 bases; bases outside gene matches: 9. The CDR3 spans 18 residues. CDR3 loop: CASSRGLAGASGTGELFF. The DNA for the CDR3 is TGCGCCAGCAGCCGAGGACTAGCGGGAGCTTCGGGCACCGGGGAGCTGTTTTTT.

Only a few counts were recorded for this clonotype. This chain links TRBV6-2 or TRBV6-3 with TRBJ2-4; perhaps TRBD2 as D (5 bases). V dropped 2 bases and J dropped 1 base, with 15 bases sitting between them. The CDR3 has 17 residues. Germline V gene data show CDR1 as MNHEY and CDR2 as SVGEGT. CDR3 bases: TGTGCCAGCAGTTACGAGGGCCTCCTAGGGGCCAAAAACATTCAGTACTTC. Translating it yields CASSYEGLLGAKNIQYF.

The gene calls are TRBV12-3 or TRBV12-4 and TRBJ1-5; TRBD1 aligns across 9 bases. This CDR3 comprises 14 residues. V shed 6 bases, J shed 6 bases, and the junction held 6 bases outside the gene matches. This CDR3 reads CASREGTGSQPQHF. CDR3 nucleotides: TGTGCCAGCAGGGAAGGGACAGGGAGTCAGCCCCAGCATTTT.

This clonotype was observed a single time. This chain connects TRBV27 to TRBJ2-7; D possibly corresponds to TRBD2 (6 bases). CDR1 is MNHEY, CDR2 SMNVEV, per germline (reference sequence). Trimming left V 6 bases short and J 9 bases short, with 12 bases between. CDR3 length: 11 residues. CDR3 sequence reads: CASRIGTVQYF. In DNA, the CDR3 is TGTGCCAGCAGGATTGGGACTGTGCAGTACTTC.

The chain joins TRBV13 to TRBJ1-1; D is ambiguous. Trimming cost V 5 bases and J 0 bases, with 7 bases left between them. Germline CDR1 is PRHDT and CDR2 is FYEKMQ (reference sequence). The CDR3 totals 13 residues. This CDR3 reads CASSRALNTEAFF. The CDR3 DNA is TGTGCCAGCAGCCGGGCCCTGAACACTGAAGCTTTCTTT.

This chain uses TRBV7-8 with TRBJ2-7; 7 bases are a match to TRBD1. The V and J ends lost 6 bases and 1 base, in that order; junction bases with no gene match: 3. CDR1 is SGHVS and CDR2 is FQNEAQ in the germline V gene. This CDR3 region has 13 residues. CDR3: CASRNRGSYEQYF. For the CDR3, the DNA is TGTGCCAGCAGGAACAGGGGATCCTACGAGCAGTACTTC.

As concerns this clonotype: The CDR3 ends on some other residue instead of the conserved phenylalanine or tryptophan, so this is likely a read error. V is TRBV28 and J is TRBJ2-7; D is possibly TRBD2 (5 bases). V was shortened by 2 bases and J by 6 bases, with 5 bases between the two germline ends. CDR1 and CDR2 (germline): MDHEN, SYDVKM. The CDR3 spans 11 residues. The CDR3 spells CASSLRGEQYS. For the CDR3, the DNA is TGTGCCAGCAGTTTACGGGGCGAGCAGTACTCC.

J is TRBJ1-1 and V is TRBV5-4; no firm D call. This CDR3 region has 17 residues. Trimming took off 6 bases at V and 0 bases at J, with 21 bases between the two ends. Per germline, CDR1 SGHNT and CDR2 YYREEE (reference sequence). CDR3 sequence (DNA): TGTGCCAGCACCTCCTCCCTATCCGACGGGATGAACACTGAAGCTTTCTTT. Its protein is CASTSSLSDGMNTEAFF.

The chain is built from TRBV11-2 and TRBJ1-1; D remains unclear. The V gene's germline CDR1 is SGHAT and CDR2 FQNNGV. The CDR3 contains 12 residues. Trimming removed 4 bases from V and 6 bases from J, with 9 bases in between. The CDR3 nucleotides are TGTGCCAGCAGCTCGTTGAGGCCTGAAGCTTTCTTT. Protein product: CASSSLRPEAFF.

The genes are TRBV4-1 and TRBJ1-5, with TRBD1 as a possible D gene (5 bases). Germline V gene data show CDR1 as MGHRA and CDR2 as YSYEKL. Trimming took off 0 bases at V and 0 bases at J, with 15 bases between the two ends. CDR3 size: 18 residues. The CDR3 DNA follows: TGCGCCAGCAGCCAAGAAGCAGGGACGGCTTATAGCAATCAGCCCCAGCATTTT. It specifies CASSQEAGTAYSNQPQHF.